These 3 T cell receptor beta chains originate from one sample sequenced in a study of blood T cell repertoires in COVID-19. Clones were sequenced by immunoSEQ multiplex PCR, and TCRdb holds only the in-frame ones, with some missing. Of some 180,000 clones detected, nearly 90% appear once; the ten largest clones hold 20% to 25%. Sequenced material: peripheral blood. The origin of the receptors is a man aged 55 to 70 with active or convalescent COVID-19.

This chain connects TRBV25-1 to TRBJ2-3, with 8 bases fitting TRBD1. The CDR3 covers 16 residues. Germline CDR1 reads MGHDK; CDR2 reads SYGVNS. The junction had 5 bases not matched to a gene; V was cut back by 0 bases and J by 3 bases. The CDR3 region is CASSEYGRGRTDTQYF. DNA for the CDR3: TGTGCCAGCAGTGAATATGGCAGGGGGCGGACAGATACGCAGTATTTT.

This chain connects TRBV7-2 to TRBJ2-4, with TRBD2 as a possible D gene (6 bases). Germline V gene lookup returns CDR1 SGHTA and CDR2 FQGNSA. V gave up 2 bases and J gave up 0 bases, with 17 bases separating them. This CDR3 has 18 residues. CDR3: CASSLRYGGTAAKNIQYF. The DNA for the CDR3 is TGTGCCAGCAGCTTACGATACGGAGGGACGGCAGCCAAAAACATTCAGTACTTC.

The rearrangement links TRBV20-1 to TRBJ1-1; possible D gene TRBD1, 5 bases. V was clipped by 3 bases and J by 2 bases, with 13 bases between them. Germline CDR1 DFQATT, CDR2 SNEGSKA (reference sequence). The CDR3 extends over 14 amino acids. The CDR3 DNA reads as TGCAGTGCTAGTGAGATCAGGGATAACACTGAAGCTTTCTTT. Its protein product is CSASEIRDNTEAFF.